This T cell receptor (beta chain) was identified in a study of tumor-infiltrating lymphocytes in oesophageal squamous cell carcinoma. TCRdb re-derived calls from the PCR reads in MiXCR, one entry per CDR3 protein. The top ten clones hold around 23% of a sample with tens of thousands of distinct CDR3 sequences, around 38% of them seen once. V was cut by 2 bases and J by 0 bases, with 10 bases left in between. This CDR3 contains 16 residues. Germline V gene sequence: CDR1 MNHNS, CDR2 SASEGT. This rearrangement joins TRBV6-1 to TRBJ1-4; TRBD1 might be the D (6 bases). Sequencing used esophageal tumor tissue. The sequence was collected from a male donor with esophageal squamous cell carcinoma. CDR3 amino acids: CASSELTGATNEKLFF. CDR3 nucleotides: TGTGCCAGCAGTGAACTGACAGGCGCAACTAATGAAAAACTGTTTTTT.